This section outlines one T cell receptor beta chain sequence together with its context. This clonotype was detected only a few times. Its antigen is currently not known. It has no much larger one-base neighbor in the sample; base qualities were not kept. This sample is part of a study of blood T cells in healthy people across ages (dated by TCRdb to the mid-2010s). The study in broad terms: Template switching captured roughly one uniquely barcoded TCR beta cDNA molecule per two T cells in model experiments. The study measured age-related changes in TCR beta repertoire diversity using deep sequencing normalized with unique cDNA molecular identifiers. Four age groups were formed from the donors: young (average about 16 years), middle-aged (approximately 41), aged (more than 55) and long-lived (less than 85). To avoid experimental bias, donors of different ages were distributed randomly across sequencing lanes. Two additional independent replicas of 1 million unique cDNA reads from the same blood draw were analyzed for two donors (one aged 18 to 30 and one aged 80 or older). The paper as a whole reports these results and caveats: The long-lived group showed more naive CD4+ T cells, fewer expanded clones and increased TCR diversity than the aged group, suggesting age selection. Total diversity estimates from one million sequenced T cells were considered lower bounds and underestimates. A strong correlation was found between observed TCR beta diversity and the percentage of naive T cells measured by flow cytometry. Because profiling used bulk unsorted PBMCs, naive and antigen-experienced compartments could not be compared conclusively. Donor CMV infection status was unknown, potentially confounding age-related changes in expanded clonotypes. Observed TCR beta diversity per million T cells fell roughly linearly with age, and a significant reduction was already apparent by age about 36.

CDR1 SGDLS and CDR2 YYNGEE were looked up in the germline V gene. The CDR3 measures 15 amino acids from cysteine to phenylalanine. Of the read, only the CDR3 DNA is kept; its 45 bases are in frame from base 1. Germline trimming amounts to 3 bases on V and 2 bases on J, with 4 as the count of junction bases outside the gene matches. Donors were around 37 systemically healthy Caucasian individuals from Russia aged roughly 6 to 90 years. Roughly 11 milliliters of peripheral blood were drawn from each donor into EDTA-treated Vacutainer tubes. Ficoll-Paque density-gradient centrifugation was used to isolate PBMCs, with at least 6 million obtained per sample. Trizol reagent was used to extract total RNA from PBMCs, with at least 5.5 micrograms per sample. For every donor, an aliquot of PBMCs went through flow cytometry to measure the percentages of naive CD45RAhigh/CD27high T cells. To prepare the library, 5' RACE was applied. The reads were generated on an Illumina HiSeq 2500. The second PCR ran for roughly 7 to 12 cycles and used a J-beta primer mix along with a sample-barcoded 5' primer. A unique molecular identifier was introduced onto each TCR beta cDNA molecule by a template-switch 5' adaptor carrying 12 random nucleotides. Each sample yielded at least 3 million CDR3-containing paired-end reads. First-strand cDNA was synthesized from all RNA with the Mint cDNA synthesis kit, primed by a TRBC-specific oligonucleotide. Following uracil-DNA glycosylase treatment, all cDNA underwent a first 18-cycle PCR with the universal primers M1SS and BC2_uni_R. The study's processing was this. For normalization, 1 million high-quality reads were randomly selected from each sample, with every read carrying a distinct molecular identifier. Reads sharing molecular identifiers were discarded rather than binned into consensus sequences. MiTCR, with a Q25 quality threshold and the strictest error-elimination algorithm, was used for CDR3 identification, clonotype clustering and error correction. A nonparametric unseen species model with Euler transformation was used to estimate a lower bound on total TCR beta diversity. The public reads were reanalyzed by TCRdb: fastp trimming at Q25, MiXCR alignment, in-frame beta chains only. CDR3 protein sequences are deduplicated, and each keeps its most common genes and DNA. TCRdb assigned the V and J calls; the authors' analysis was not used. This sample comprises around 1,500,000 distinct CDR3 sequences, approximately 38% of them detected only once. The ten largest make up roughly 8.2% of the sample.

Material: blood. The source of this sequence is a woman aged 18-29 years in good health. The chain is assembled from TRBV9 and TRBJ2-1, and 8 bases in between align with TRBD1. The DNA sequence is given as TGTGCCAGCAGCGCTCAACAGGGGGCCTACAATGAGCAGTTCTTC. Translated, it reads CASSAQQGAYNEQFF.